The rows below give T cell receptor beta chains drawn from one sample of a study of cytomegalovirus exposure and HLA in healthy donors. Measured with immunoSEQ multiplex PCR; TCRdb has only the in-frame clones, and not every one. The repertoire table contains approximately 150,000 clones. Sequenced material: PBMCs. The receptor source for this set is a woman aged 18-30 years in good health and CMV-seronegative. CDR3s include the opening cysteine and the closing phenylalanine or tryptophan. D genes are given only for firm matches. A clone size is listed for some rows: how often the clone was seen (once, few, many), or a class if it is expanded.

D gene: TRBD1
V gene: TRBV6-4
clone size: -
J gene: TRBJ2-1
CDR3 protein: CASSDRAEPHYEQFF
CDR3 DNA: TGTGCCAGCTCAGACAGGGCAGAACCCCACTATGAGCAGTTCTTC

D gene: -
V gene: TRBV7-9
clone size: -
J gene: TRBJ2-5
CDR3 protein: CASSLARGRETQYF
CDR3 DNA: TGTGCCAGCAGCTTAGCGCGGGGCAGGGAGACCCAGTACTTC

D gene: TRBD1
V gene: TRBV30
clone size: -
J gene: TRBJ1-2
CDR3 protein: CAWSVHGQDFYGYTF
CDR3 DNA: TGTGCCTGGAGTGTACACGGACAGGACTTTTATGGCTACACCTTC

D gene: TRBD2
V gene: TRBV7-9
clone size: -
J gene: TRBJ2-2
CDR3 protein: CASSLAGRASGELFF
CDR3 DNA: TGTGCCAGCAGCTTAGCCGGGAGGGCCTCGGGGGAGCTGTTTTTT

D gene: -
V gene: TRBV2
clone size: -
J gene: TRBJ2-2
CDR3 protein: CASSALHRGTGELFF
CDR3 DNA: TGTGCCAGCAGTGCTTTGCATAGGGGCACCGGGGAGCTGTTTTTT

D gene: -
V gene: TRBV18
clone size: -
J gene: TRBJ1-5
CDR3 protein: CASSPEQQIKEPQHF
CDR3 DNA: TGTGCCAGCTCACCAGAACAGCAAATTAAGGAGCCCCAGCATTTT

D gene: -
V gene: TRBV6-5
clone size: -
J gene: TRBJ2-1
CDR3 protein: CASSYPPGSGSGQFF
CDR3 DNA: TGTGCCAGCAGTTATCCCCCCGGGAGCGGTAGTGGGCAGTTCTTC

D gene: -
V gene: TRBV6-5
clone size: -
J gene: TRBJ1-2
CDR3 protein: CASRGTRNYGYTF
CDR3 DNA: TGTGCCAGCAGAGGGACTCGCAACTATGGCTACACCTTC

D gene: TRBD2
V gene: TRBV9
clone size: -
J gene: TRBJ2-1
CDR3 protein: CASSVGLADYNEQFF
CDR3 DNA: TGTGCCAGCAGCGTAGGGCTAGCGGACTACAATGAGCAGTTCTTC

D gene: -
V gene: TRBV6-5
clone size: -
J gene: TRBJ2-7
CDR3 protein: CASSSGGGSHEQYF
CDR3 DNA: TGTGCCAGCAGTTCTGGTGGAGGGTCCCACGAGCAGTACTTC

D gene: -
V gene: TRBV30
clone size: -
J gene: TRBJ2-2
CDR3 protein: CAWSGEARDTGELFF
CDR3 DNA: TGTGCCTGGAGTGGGGAAGCCAGGGACACCGGGGAGCTGTTTTTT

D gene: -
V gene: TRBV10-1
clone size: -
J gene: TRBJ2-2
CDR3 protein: CASSEGYRVDTGELFF
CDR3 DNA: TGCGCCAGCAGTGAGGGGTACAGGGTCGACACCGGGGAGCTGTTTTTT

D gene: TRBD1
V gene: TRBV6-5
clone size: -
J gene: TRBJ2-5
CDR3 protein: CASRTGGWKTQYF
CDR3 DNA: TGTGCCAGCAGGACAGGGGGCTGGAAGACCCAGTACTTC

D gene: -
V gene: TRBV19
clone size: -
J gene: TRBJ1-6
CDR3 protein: CASSIDRQSNNSPLHF
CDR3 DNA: TGTGCCAGTAGTATAGACCGCCAGTCCAATAATTCACCCCTCCACTTT

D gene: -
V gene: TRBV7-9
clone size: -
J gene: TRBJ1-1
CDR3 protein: CASSPQENTEAFF
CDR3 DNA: TGTGCCAGCAGCCCACAGGAGAACACTGAAGCTTTCTTT

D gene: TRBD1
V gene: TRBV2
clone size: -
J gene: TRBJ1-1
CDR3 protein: CASSEDSTGGTEAFF
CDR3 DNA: TGTGCCAGCAGTGAAGACTCTACAGGGGGCACTGAAGCTTTCTTT

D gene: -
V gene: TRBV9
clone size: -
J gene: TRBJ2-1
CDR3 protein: CASSVLELADNEQFF
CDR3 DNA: TGTGCCAGCAGCGTACTCGAGCTAGCAGACAATGAGCAGTTCTTC

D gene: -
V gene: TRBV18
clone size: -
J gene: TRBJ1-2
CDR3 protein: CASSPARQGHYGYTF
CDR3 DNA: TGTGCCAGCTCCCCTGCCCGCCAGGGCCACTATGGCTACACCTTC

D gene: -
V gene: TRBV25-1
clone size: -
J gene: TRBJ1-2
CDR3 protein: CASSESWFGPHTF
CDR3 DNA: TGTGCCAGCAGTGAATCTTGGTTTGGGCCCCACACCTTC

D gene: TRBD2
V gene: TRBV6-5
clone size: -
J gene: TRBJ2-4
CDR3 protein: CASSPSGRRRRPRYF
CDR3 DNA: TGTGCCAGCAGTCCTAGCGGGAGGAGAAGGAGACCACGGTACTTC

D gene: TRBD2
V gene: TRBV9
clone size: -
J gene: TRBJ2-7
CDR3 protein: CASSVVPLGSGASYEQYF
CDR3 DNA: TGTGCCAGCAGCGTAGTACCCTTGGGTAGCGGGGCCTCCTACGAGCAGTACTTC

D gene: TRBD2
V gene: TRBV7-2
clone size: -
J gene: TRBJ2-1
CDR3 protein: CASSLNSGNEQFF
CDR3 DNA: TGTGCCAGCAGCTTAAATAGCGGGAATGAGCAGTTCTTC

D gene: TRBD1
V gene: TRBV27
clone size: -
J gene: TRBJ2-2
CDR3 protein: CASSLRQGALNTGELFF
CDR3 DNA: TGTGCCAGCAGCCTGAGGCAGGGGGCATTGAACACCGGGGAGCTGTTTTTT

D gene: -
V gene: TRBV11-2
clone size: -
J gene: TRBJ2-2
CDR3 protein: CASSAGLRIGRTYTGELFF
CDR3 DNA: TGTGCCAGCAGCGCGGGGCTGCGAATCGGGAGAACTTACACCGGGGAGCTGTTTTTT

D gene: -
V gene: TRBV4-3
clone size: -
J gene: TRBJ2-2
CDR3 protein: CASSQDGGGWTGELFF
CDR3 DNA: TGCGCCAGCAGCCAAGACGGAGGTGGCTGGACCGGGGAGCTGTTTTTT

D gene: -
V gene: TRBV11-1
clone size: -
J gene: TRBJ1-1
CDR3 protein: CASQRGALELAFF
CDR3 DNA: TGTGCCTCCCAGCGGGGGGCCCTCGAACTAGCTTTCTTT

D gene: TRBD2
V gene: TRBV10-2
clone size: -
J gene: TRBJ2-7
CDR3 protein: CASQNSGSSYEQYF
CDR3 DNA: TGCGCCAGCCAAAATAGCGGGTCCTCCTACGAGCAGTACTTC

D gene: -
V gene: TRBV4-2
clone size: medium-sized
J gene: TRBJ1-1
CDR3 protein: CASSQDLEVSEAFF
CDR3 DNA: TGTGCCAGCAGCCAAGATCTCGAGGTTAGTGAAGCTTTCTTT

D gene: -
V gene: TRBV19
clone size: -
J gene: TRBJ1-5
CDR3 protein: CASSSGERQPQHF
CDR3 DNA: TGTGCCAGTAGCTCAGGGGAGCGCCAGCCCCAGCATTTT

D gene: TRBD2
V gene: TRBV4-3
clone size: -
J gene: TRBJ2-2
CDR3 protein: CASSQESYLAGGTGELFF
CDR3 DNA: TGCGCCAGCAGCCAAGAATCGTATCTAGCGGGAGGAACCGGGGAGCTGTTTTTT

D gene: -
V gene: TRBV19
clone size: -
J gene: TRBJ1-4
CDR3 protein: CASSDRRSNEKLFF
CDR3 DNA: TGTGCCAGTAGCGACAGGCGGTCTAATGAAAAACTGTTTTTT

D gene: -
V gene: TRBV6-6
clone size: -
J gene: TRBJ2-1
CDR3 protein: CASSYPGPQAEQFF
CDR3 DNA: TGTGCCAGCAGTTACCCTGGCCCGCAGGCCGAGCAGTTCTTC

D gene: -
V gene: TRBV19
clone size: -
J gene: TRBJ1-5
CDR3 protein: CATHQGWSNQPQHF
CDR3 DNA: TGTGCCACCCACCAGGGCTGGTCCAATCAGCCCCAGCATTTT